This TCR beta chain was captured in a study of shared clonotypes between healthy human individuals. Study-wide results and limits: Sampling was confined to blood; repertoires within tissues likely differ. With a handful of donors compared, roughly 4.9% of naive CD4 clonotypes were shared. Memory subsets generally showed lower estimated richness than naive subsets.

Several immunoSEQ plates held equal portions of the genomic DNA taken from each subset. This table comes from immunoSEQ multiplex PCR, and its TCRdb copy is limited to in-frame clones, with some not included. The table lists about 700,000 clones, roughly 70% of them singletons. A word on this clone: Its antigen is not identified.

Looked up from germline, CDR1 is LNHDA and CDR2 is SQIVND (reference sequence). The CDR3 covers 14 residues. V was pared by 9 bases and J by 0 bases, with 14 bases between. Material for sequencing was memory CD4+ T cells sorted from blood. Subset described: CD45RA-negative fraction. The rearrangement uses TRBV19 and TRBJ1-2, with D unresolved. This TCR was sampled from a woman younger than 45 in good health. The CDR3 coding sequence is TGTGCCAGCGGACGGACCGAAACTAACTATGGCTACACCTTC. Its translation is CASGRTETNYGYTF.